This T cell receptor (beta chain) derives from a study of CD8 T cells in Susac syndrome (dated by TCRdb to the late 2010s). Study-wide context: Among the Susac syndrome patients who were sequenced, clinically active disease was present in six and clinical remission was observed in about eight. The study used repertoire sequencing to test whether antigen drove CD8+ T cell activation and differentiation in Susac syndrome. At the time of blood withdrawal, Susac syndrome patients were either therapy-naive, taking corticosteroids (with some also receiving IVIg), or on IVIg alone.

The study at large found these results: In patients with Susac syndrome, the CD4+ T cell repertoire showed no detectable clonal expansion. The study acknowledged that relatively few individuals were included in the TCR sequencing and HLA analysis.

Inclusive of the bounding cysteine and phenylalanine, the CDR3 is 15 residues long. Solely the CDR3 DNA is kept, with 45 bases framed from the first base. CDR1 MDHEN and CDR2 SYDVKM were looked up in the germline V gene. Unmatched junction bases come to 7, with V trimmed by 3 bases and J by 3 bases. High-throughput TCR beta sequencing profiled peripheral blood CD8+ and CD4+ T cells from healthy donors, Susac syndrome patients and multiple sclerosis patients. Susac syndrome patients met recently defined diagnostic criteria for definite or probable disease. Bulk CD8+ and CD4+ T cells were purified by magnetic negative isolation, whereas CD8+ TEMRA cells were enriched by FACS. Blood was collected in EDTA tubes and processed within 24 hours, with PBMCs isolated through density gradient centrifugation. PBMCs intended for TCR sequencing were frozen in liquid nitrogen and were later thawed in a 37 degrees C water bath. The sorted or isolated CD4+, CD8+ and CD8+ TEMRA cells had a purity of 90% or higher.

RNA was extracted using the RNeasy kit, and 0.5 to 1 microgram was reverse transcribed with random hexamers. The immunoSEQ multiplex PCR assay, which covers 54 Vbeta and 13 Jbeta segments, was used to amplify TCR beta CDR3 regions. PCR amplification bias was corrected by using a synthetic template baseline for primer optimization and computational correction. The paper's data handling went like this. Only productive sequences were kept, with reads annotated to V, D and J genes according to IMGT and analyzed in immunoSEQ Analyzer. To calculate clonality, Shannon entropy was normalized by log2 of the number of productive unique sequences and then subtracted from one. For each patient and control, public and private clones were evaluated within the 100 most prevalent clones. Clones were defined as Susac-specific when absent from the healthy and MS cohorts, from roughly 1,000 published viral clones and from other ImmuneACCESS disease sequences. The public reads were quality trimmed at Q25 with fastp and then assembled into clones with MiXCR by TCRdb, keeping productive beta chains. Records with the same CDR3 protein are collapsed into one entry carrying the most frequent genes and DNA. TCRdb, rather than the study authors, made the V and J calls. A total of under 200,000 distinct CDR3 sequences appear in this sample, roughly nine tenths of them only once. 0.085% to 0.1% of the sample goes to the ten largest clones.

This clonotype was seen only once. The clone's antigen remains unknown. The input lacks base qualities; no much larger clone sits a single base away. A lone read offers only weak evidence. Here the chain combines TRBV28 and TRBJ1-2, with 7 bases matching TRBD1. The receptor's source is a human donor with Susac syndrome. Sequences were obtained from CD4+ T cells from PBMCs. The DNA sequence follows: TGTGCCAGCAGTTTGTCAGACAGGGCGGACTATGGCTACACCTTC. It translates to CASSLSDRADYGYTF.